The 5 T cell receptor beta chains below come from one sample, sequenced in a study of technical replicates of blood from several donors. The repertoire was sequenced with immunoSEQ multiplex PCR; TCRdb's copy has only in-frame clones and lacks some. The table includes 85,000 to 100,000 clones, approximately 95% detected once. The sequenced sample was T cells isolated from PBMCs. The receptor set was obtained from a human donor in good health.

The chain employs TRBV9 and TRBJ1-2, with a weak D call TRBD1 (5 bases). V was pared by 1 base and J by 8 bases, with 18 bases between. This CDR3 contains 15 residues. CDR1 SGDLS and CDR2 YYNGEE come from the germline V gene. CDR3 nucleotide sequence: TGTGCCAGCAGCGTAATCGGCGGGGGGAGTGAGGGCTACACCTTC. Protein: CASSVIGGGSEGYTF.

DNA for the CDR3: TGTGCCAGCTCACCACCGATCGGGGGGGCGAGGGACAATGAGCAGTTCTTC. It is translated as CASSPPIGGARDNEQFF. The rearrangement joins TRBV18 to TRBJ2-1; 8 nucleotides agree with TRBD2. Per the germline V gene, CDR1 is KGHSH and CDR2 is LQKENI. The V and J ends lost 0 bases and 5 bases, in that order; junction bases with no gene match: 9. The length of the CDR3 is 17 residues.

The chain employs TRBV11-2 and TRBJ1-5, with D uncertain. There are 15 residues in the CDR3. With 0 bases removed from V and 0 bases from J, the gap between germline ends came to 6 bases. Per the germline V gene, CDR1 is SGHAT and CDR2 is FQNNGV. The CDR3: CASSLDGNSNQPQHF. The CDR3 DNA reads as TGTGCCAGCAGCTTAGACGGTAATAGCAATCAGCCCCAGCATTTT. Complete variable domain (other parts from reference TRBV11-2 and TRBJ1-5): EAGVAQSPRYKIIEKRQSVAFWCNPISGHATLYWYQQILGQGPKLLIQFQNNGVVDDSQLPKDRFSAERLKGVDSTLKIQPAKLEDSAVYLCASSLDGNSNQPQHFGDGTRLSIL.

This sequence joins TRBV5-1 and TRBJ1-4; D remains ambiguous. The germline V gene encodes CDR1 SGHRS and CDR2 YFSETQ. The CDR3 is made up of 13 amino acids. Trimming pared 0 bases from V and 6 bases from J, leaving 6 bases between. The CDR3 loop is CASSLAVDEKLFF. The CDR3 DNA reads TGCGCCAGCAGCTTGGCCGTAGATGAAAAACTGTTTTTT. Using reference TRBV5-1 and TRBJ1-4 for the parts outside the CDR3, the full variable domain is KAGVTQTPRYLIKTRGQQVTLSCSPISGHRSVSWYQQTPGQGLQFLFEYFSETQRNKGNFPGRFSGRQFSNSRSEMNVSTLELGDSALYLCASSLAVDEKLFFGSGTQLSVL.

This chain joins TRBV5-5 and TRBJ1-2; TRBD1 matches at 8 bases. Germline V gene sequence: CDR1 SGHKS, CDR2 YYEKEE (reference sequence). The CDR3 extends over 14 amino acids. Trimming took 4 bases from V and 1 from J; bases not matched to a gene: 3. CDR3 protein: CASSGQGDNYGYTF. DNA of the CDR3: TGTGCCAGCAGCGGACAGGGTGATAACTATGGCTACACCTTC.